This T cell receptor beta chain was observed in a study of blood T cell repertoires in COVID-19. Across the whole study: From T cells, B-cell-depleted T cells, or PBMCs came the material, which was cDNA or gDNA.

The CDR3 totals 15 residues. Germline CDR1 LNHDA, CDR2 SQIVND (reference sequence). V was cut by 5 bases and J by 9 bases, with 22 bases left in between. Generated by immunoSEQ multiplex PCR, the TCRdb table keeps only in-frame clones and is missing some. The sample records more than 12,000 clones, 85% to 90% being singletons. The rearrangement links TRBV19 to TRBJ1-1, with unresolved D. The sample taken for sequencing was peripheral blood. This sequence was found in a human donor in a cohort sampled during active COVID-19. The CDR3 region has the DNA TGTGCCAGTAGTCAGGATTTTGGTCCGGTCAAAAAAGCTTTCTTT. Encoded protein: CASSQDFGPVKKAFF.